The clone carrying this T cell receptor (beta chain) appeared a few times. The antigen is not known. The data belong to a study of T-cell memory formation after mild COVID-19. Study-level findings and limits: Day 15 to 85 contractors were CD4/CD8 balanced; later expanders leaned CD4+. Confirmation of SARS-CoV-2 specificity was lacking for second-wave clones peaking day 37.

The germline V gene encodes CDR1 SGHRS and CDR2 YFSETQ. The CDR3 consists of 14 residues. V lost 0 bases to trimming and J lost 10 bases; unmatched junction nucleotides: 6. TCR alpha and TCR beta cDNA libraries with sample barcodes and UMIs came from 5'RACE using constant-segment primers. TCRdb re-derived calls from the 5' RACE reads in MiXCR, one entry per CDR3 protein. This sample has roughly 340,000 distinct CDR3 sequences, with more than 15% found just once. Sequencing was carried out using PBMCs or a T cell subset sorted from them (not recorded which). This chain links TRBV5-1 with TRBJ2-1, with TRBD1 identical over 8 bases. The sequence was obtained from a young man who had mild COVID-19 (a few samples of this study predate the infection). Cell type and time point are not known. CDR3 loop: CASSLAQGASEQFF. CDR3 coding DNA: TGCGCCAGCAGCTTGGCCCAGGGGGCTAGCGAGCAGTTCTTC.